This T cell receptor (beta chain) appears in the sequencing data of a study of T cells in Graves' hyperthyroidism and ophthalmopathy. Germline CDR1 and CDR2: DFQATT and SNEGSKA (reference sequence). V was pared by 3 bases and J by 0 bases, with 0 bases of the junction left unmatched. This CDR3 comprises 14 residues. It was RNA transcripts that yielded the amplified TCR beta CDR3 regions. HTBI primers were employed in a first-round RT-PCR of the TCR CDR3. One entry per CDR3 protein results from TCRdb running MiXCR on the multiplex PCR reads. Of about 250,000 distinct CDR3 sequences listed, approximately 25% are singletons. Overall study results and limits: Blood samples included most of the expanded thyroid clonotypes exceeding 0.001.

In the case of this clonotype: Its antigen is unknown.

The material sequenced was blood. This TCR was sampled from a woman between 40 and 55 years old with Graves' ophthalmopathy. This chain joins TRBV20-1 and TRBJ2-3, with TRBD2 matching 10 bases. The CDR3 region is CSARTSGSTDTQYF. The CDR3 DNA follows: TGCAGTGCTAGGACTAGCGGGAGCACAGATACGCAGTATTTT.